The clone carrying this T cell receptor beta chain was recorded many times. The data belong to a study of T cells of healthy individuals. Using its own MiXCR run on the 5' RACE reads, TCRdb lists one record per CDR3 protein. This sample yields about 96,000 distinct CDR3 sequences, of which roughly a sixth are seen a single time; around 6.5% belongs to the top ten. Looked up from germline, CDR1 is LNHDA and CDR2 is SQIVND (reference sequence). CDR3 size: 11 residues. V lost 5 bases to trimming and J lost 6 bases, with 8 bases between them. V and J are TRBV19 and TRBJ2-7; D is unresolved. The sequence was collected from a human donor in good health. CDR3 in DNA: TGTGCCAGTAGTGCGTATGGCGAGCAGTACTTC. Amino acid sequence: CASSAYGEQYF.